The next 13 T cell receptor beta chains were all read from a single sample in a study of tumor-infiltrating lymphocytes in primary liver carcinoma. From 500 ng of total RNA, TCR beta-specific cDNA was reverse-transcribed using a constant-region primer. Slightly modified ARM-PCR served as the procedure for the TCR beta libraries. These libraries came from three rounds of nested multiplex PCR. In the first two PCR rounds, TRBV1-TRBV30 forward primers were paired with a C-beta reverse primer, and each round lasted roughly 9 cycles. MiXCR was run by TCRdb on the multiplex PCR reads, yielding one entry per CDR3 protein. This table holds 100,000 or so distinct CDR3 sequences, about 63% found once. Co-extraction of both nucleic acids (RNA and DNA) used about 18-34 mg of unsorted bulk tissue. Source material: liver tumor tissue from sampling region 2. Sample subset: tumor region T2, inferior pole. Receptors were obtained from a woman aged 55 to 70 with primary liver carcinoma and hepatitis B virus infection.

With respect to this clonotype: With a much larger clone just one base away, this may be a read error. The gene calls are TRBV5-5 and TRBJ2-1; D is undetermined. Per the germline V gene, CDR1 is SGHKS and CDR2 is YYEKEE (reference sequence). Trimming pared 0 bases from V and 8 bases from J, leaving 15 bases between. The CDR3 is made up of 15 amino acids. CDR3: CASSLDSFSTDEQFF. CDR3 in DNA: TGTGCCAGCAGCTTGGACTCCTTCTCGACCGATGAGCAGTTCTTC.

This clonotype has a handful of counts. Possible read error: a much larger clone is one base away. The genes are TRBV5-6 and TRBJ2-5; D call uncertain. The CDR3 has 15 residues. The V gene's germline CDR1 is SGHDT and CDR2 YYEEEE. Here the CDR3 reads CASSQRIPMQEIQYF. The CDR3 DNA follows: TGTGCCAGCAGCCAGAGGATTCCCATGCAAGAGATCCAGTACTTC.

This clonotype was counted at least ten times. The J gene is TRBJ1-2, the V gene TRBV12-3 or TRBV12-4; a possible D gene is TRBD1 (6 bases). The CDR3 is 15 amino acids. The V end lost 4 bases, the J end lost 7 bases, and 19 bases lay between the germline ends. DNA of the CDR3: TGTGCCAGCAGTTCCTTAGACGACAGGTTTGGTGGCTACACCTTC. It is translated as CASSSLDDRFGGYTF.

The chain recombines TRBV12-3 or TRBV12-4 with TRBJ2-3; maybe TRBD1 (5 bases). The V gene lost 5 bases and the J gene lost 12 bases, with 21 bases spanning the gap. This CDR3 comprises 14 residues. CDR3 amino acids: CASSTGANTDAQYF. For the CDR3, the DNA is TGTGCCAGCAGTACTGGGGCTAACACAGATGCTCAGTATTTT.

With respect to this clonotype: Mismatch with germline at one junction end may stem from a read error. V usage is TRBV29-1 and J usage is TRBJ2-5, with D uncertain. Germline CDR1 SQVTM, CDR2 ANQGSEA. The CDR3 contains 11 residues. Written as DNA, the CDR3 is TGCTGCGTTGTCTTGGTAGAGACCCAGTACTTC. This sequence encodes CCVVLVETQYF.

The CDR3 is CASHLRGAGAFF. CDR3 bases: TGTGCCAGCCACCTCAGGGGGGCTGGAGCTTTCTTT. This chain uses TRBV28 with TRBJ1-1; 7 bases are a match to TRBD1. The CDR3 has 12 amino acids. Per the germline V gene, CDR1 is MDHEN and CDR2 is SYDVKM. V gave up 8 bases and J gave up 10 bases; unmatched junction bases: 10.

This clonotype was seen more than once but under ten times. The chain employs TRBV6-1 and TRBJ2-5; a weak D match, TRBD2 (5 bases). The length of the CDR3 is 14 residues. V gave up 4 bases and J gave up 2 bases, with 11 bases separating them. The V gene's germline CDR1 is MNHNS and CDR2 SASEGT. The CDR3 sequence: CASSVPTGQETQYF. As DNA, the CDR3 is TGTGCCAGCAGTGTTCCGACGGGACAAGAGACCCAGTACTTC.

This clonotype was counted between two and nine times. Being one base from a much bigger clone, this may be a read error. The rearrangement joins TRBV6-5 to TRBJ1-5; maybe TRBD1 (6 bases). Germline CDR1 is MNHEY and CDR2 is SVGAGI. The length of the CDR3 is 14 residues. V lost 4 bases and J lost 3, with 10 bases in between. Here the CDR3 DNA reads TGTGCCAGCAGTTTCCGGACAGACAATCAGCCCCAGCATTTT. Translation gives CASSFRTDNQPQHF.

On this clonotype itself: A read error is likely, as this CDR3 ends without the conserved phenylalanine or tryptophan. This chain uses TRBV6-5 with TRBJ2-1; D not resolved. Between the trimmed V and J ends, which lost 6 bases and 4 bases, there was a span of 10 bases. This CDR3 has 13 residues. CDR1 and CDR2 from the germline V gene are MNHEY and SVGAGI. The DNA for the CDR3 is TGTGCCAGCAGCCGAAACGGGTACAATGAGCAGTTCCTC. This gives the protein CASSRNGYNEQFL.

This clonotype was counted ten times or more. The chain couples TRBV10-3 to TRBJ2-2, with 8 bases identical to TRBD1. Germline V lookup: CDR1 ENHRY, CDR2 SYGVKD. The CDR3 is 15 residues long. V was clipped by 7 bases and J by 1 base; unmatched bases: 5. The CDR3 bases are TGTGCCATCAAGCTTGGGACAGGGAACACCGGGGAGCTGTTTTTT. This translates into CAIKLGTGNTGELFF.

About this clonotype itself: A read error may produce the germline difference seen at one junction end. This sequence joins TRBV6-5 and TRBJ2-6; the D is unclear. CDR3 length: 17 amino acids. Per germline, CDR1 MNHEY and CDR2 SVGAGI. DNA for the CDR3: TGTACCAGCAGTTACGATACGGGTCCTTATGGGGCCAACGTCCTGACTTTC. It translates to CTSSYDTGPYGANVLTF.

Remarks on this clonotype: Given the absence of the conserved phenylalanine or tryptophan at the CDR3 end, a read error is likely. The DNA is omitted, as the CDR3 cannot be located on it reliably, and the CDR3 follows TCRdb's listing. The J gene is TRBJ2-2, the V gene TRBV6-1; TRBD1 is taken as the D call from the table, unchecked against the DNA. The CDR3 length is 16 residues, termini included. Germline loops: CDR1 MNHNS, CDR2 SASEGT. The CDR3 loop is CASRLSGAGSLGELSS.

This clonotype has ten or more counts. The chain has TRBV29-1 and TRBJ1-1; D not resolved. Germline CDR1 SQVTM, CDR2 ANQGSEA. V lost 6 bases, J lost 6 bases, and 11 bases lay in between. The CDR3 extends over 11 amino acids. CDR3 region: CSVEGGSEAFF. Here the CDR3 DNA reads TGCAGCGTGGAGGGTGGTTCTGAAGCTTTCTTT.